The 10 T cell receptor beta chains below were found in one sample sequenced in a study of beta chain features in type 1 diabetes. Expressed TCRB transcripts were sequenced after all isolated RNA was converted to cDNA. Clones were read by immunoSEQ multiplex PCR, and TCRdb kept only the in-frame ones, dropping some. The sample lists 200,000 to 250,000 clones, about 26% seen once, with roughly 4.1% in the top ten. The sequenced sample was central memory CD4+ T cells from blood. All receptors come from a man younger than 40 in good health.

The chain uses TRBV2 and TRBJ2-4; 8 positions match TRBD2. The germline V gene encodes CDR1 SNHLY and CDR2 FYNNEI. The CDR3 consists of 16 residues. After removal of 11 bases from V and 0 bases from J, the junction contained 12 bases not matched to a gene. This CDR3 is CACVERELGAKNIQYF. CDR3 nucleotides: TGTGCCTGCGTGGAGCGGGAGTTGGGAGCCAAAAACATTCAGTACTTC.

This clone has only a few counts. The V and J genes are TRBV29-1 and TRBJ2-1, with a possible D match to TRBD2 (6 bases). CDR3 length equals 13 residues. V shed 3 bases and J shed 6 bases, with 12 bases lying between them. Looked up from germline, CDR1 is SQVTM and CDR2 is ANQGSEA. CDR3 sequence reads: CSVDGEVGNEQFF. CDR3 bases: TGCAGCGTTGACGGGGAGGTGGGCAATGAGCAGTTCTTC.

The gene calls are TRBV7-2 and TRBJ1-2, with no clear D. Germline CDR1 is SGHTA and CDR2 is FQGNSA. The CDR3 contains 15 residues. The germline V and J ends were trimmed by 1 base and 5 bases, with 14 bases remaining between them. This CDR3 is CASSLEGPKAYGYTF. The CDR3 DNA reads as TGTGCCAGCAGCTTAGAAGGGCCTAAGGCTTATGGCTACACCTTC.

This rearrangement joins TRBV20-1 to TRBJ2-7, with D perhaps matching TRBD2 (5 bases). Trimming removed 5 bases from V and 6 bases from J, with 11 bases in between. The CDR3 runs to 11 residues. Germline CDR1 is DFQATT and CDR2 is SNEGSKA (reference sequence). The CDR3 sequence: CSAHIEGEQYF. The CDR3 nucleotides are TGCAGTGCTCACATTGAGGGCGAGCAGTACTTC.

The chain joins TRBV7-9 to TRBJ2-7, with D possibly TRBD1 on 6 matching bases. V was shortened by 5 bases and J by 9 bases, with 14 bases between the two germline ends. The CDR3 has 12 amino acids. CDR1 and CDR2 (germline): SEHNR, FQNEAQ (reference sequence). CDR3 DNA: TGTGCCAGCAGCCGGTCAGGGGATAGGCAGTACTTC. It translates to CASSRSGDRQYF.

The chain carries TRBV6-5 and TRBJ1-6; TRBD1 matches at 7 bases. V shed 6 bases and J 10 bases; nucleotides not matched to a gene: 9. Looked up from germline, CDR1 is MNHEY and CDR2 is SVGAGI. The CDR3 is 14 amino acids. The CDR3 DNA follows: TGTGCCAGCAGCCCCGACAGGGTAGAATCACCCCTCCACTTT. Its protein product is CASSPDRVESPLHF.

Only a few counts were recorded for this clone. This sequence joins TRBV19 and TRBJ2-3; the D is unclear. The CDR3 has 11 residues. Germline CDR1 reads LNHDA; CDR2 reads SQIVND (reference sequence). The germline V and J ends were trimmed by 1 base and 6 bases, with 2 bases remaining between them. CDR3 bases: TGTGCCAGTAGTATAGTGGATACGCAGTATTTT. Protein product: CASSIVDTQYF.

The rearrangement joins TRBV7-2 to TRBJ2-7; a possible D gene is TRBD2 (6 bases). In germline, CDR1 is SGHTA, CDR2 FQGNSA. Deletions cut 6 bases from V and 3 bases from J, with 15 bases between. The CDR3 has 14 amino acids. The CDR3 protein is CASSPRGSGYEQYF. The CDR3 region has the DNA TGTGCCAGCAGTCCCCGTGGTAGCGGCTACGAGCAGTACTTC.

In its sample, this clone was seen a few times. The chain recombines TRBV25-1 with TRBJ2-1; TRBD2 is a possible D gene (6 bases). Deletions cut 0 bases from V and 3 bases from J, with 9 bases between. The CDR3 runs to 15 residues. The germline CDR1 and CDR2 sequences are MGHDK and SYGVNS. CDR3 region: CASSEYGTGYNEQFF. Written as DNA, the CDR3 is TGTGCCAGCAGTGAATATGGGACTGGCTACAATGAGCAGTTCTTC.

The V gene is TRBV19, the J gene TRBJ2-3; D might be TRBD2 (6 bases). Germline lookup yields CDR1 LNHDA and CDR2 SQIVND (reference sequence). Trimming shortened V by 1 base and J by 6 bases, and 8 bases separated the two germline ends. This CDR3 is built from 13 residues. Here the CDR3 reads CASSIAGGDTQYF. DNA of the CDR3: TGTGCCAGTAGTATAGCCGGAGGGGATACGCAGTATTTT.